The 16 T cell receptor beta chains below all came from one sample that was sequenced in a study of T cell changes during pregnancy in multiple sclerosis. The assay was immunoSEQ multiplex PCR, and TCRdb's table has in-frame clones only and misses some. Counted here are 50,000 or so clones, around 94% occurring once; the ten biggest clones make up less than 0.65%. The material was CD4+ T cells from peripheral blood mononuclear cells, obtained in the second trimester of pregnancy. All receptors come from a female donor with multiple sclerosis, enrolled in a pregnancy study.

The CDR3 bases are TGTGCCAGCAGCCGCTTGATGGGGAGTTCGAACACCGGGGAGCTGTTTTTT. Translated, it gives CASSRLMGSSNTGELFF. The chain is built from TRBV14 and TRBJ2-2; perhaps TRBD2 as D (5 bases). V was pared by 4 bases and J by 0 bases, with 15 bases between. Per the germline V gene, CDR1 is SGHDN and CDR2 is FVKESK. The CDR3 consists of 17 residues.

As regards this clone: At one of its ends the junction is not consistent with the germline gene, which may arise from a read error. The chain recombines TRBV7-2 with TRBJ2-2; 7 bases are a match to TRBD1. The CDR3 covers 16 residues. Germline V CDR1 and CDR2: SGHTA, FQGNSA. The CDR3 loop reads CASSQEGTGVNGELFF. The CDR3 DNA reads as TGCGCCAGCAGCCAAGAAGGCACAGGGGTGAACGGGGAGCTGTTTTTT. The whole variable domain, remainder taken from reference TRBV7-2 and TRBJ2-2, is GAGVSQSPSNKVTEKGKDVELRCDPISGHTALYWYRQSLGQGLEFLIYFQGNSAPDKSGLPSDRFSAERTGGSVSTLTIQRTQQEDSAVYLCASSQEGTGVNGELFFGEGSRLTVL.

The chain has TRBV9 and TRBJ2-7, with 8 bases fitting TRBD1. The V segment lost 0 bases and the J segment 5 bases; nucleotides outside the gene matches: 13. The germline CDR1 and CDR2 sequences are SGDLS and YYNGEE. The CDR3 has 17 amino acids. CDR3: CASSVDPWGQVEDEQYF. The CDR3, as DNA: TGTGCCAGCAGCGTAGATCCTTGGGGACAGGTTGAGGACGAGCAGTACTTC. Using reference TRBV9 and TRBJ2-7 for the parts outside the CDR3, the full variable domain is DSGVTQTPKHLITATGQRVTLRCSPRSGDLSVYWYQQSLDQGLQFLIQYYNGEERAKGNILERFSAQQFPDLHSELNLSSLELGDSALYFCASSVDPWGQVEDEQYFGPGTRLTVT.

The chain employs TRBV4-3 and TRBJ2-3, with TRBD2 identical over 11 bases. The J segment lost 2 bases and the V segment lost 0 bases, leaving 10 bases of the junction unmatched. This CDR3 comprises 19 residues. The V gene's germline CDR1 is LGHNA and CDR2 YSLEER. CDR3 sequence reads: CASSQDVRLAGGFTDTQYF. The CDR3 bases are TGCGCCAGCAGCCAAGACGTCCGGCTAGCGGGGGGCTTCACAGATACGCAGTATTTT.

The chain carries TRBV9 and TRBJ1-6; D is uncertain. The germline gives CDR1 SGDLS, CDR2 YYNGEE. V was shortened by 0 bases and J by 9 bases, with 7 bases between the two germline ends. The CDR3 has 13 amino acids. This CDR3 is CASSVVIGSPLHF. As DNA, the CDR3 is TGTGCCAGCAGCGTAGTGATCGGTTCACCCCTCCACTTT.

This clone was counted a single time. The chain employs TRBV5-4 and TRBJ2-3; perhaps TRBD1 as D (5 bases). Deletions cut 0 bases from V and 8 bases from J, with 10 bases between. The CDR3 is 13 amino acids. Germline V gives CDR1 SGHNT, CDR2 YYREEE (reference sequence). DNA for the CDR3: TGTGCCAGCAGCTTGGACCCTAGGGGTACGCAGTATTTT. This encodes CASSLDPRGTQYF.

The chain carries TRBV5-4 and TRBJ1-2; a weak D match, TRBD1 (6 bases). The CDR3 has 12 amino acids. Trimming shortened V by 3 bases and J by 8 bases, and 11 bases separated the two germline ends. Germline V lookup: CDR1 SGHNT, CDR2 YYREEE (reference sequence). The CDR3 here is CASSWQGLGYTF. The CDR3 coding sequence is TGTGCCAGCAGCTGGCAGGGGTTAGGCTACACCTTC.

This sequence joins TRBV19 and TRBJ2-7; a possible D gene is TRBD1 (7 bases). Germline values: CDR1 LNHDA, CDR2 SQIVND (reference sequence). This CDR3 has 11 amino acids. V was cut by 6 bases and J by 7 bases, with 10 bases left in between. The CDR3 DNA sequence: TGTGCCAGTAGCCCAGGGGGGGAGCAGTACTTC. This codes for CASSPGGEQYF.

The chain couples TRBV7-3 to TRBJ1-6, with D possibly TRBD1 on 6 matching bases. Germline CDR1 reads SGHTA; CDR2 reads FQGTGA. The V end lost 2 bases, the J end lost 5 bases, and 7 bases lay between the germline ends. The CDR3 totals 14 residues. The CDR3 here is CASSLGGHNSPLHF. In DNA, the CDR3 is TGTGCCAGCAGCTTAGGGGGCCATAATTCACCCCTCCACTTT.

J is TRBJ1-2 and V is TRBV19; TRBD1 aligns across 11 bases. This CDR3 has 14 amino acids. The germline V gene encodes CDR1 LNHDA and CDR2 SQIVND (reference sequence). With 7 bases clipped from V and 3 bases from J, the junction kept 4 bases outside the gene matches. The CDR3: CASIRGQGDYGYTF. The CDR3 DNA sequence: TGTGCCAGTATTAGGGGACAGGGGGACTATGGCTACACCTTC.

In this sample, this clone turned up once. The chain recombines TRBV19 with TRBJ1-2, with D possibly matching TRBD1 (5 bases). The germline gives CDR1 LNHDA, CDR2 SQIVND (reference sequence). The CDR3 consists of 14 residues. The V gene lost 6 bases and the J gene lost 2 bases, with 13 bases spanning the gap. In DNA, the CDR3 is TGTGCCAGTAGCCCCAGGGCCAGGAACTATGGCTACACCTTC. It codes for CASSPRARNYGYTF.

The CDR3 DNA reads as TGTGCCAGTATATCGGACAGGGTGAACACTGAAGCTTTCTTT. This translates into CASISDRVNTEAFF. The rearrangement uses TRBV19 and TRBJ1-1; 8 bases map to TRBD1. The V and J ends lost 7 bases and 0 bases, in that order; junction bases with no gene match: 4. Germline CDR1 and CDR2: LNHDA and SQIVND (reference sequence). CDR3 size: 14 residues. Full variable domain (missing parts from reference TRBV19 and TRBJ1-1): DGGITQSPKYLFRKEGQNVTLSCEQNLNHDAMYWYRQDPGQGLRLIYYSQIVNDFQKGDIAEGYSVSREKKESFPLTVTSAQKNPTAFYLCASISDRVNTEAFFGQGTRLTVV.

This sequence joins TRBV11-2 and TRBJ2-1; D might be TRBD1 (5 bases). V was shortened by 4 bases and J by 2 bases, with 15 bases between the two germline ends. The CDR3 runs to 16 residues. Germline CDR1 reads SGHAT; CDR2 reads FQNNGV. CDR3 bases: TGTGCCAGCAGCTCCGCAGGGCCCTTTCCCTACAATGAGCAGTTCTTC. Protein sequence: CASSSAGPFPYNEQFF.

The chain couples TRBV27 to TRBJ1-1; perhaps TRBD1 as D (6 bases). This CDR3 is built from 12 residues. From germline, CDR1 is MNHEY and CDR2 SMNVEV (reference sequence). Trimming removed 8 bases at V and 6 bases at J, with 13 bases between. The CDR3, as DNA: TGTGCCAGCTTTACAGGGTTTGCTGAAGCTTTCTTT. Amino acid sequence: CASFTGFAEAFF.

J is TRBJ1-1 and V is TRBV9; TRBD1 might be the D (6 bases). The CDR3 is made up of 13 amino acids. Germline V CDR1 and CDR2: SGDLS, YYNGEE. Trimming stripped 6 bases from V and 0 bases from J, with 9 bases between. In DNA form, the CDR3 reads TGTGCCAGCAATCGGGACATGAACACTGAAGCTTTCTTT. It yields the protein CASNRDMNTEAFF.

This sequence joins TRBV5-4 and TRBJ2-5, with D unresolved. V was clipped by 0 bases and J by 5 bases, with 11 bases between them. The CDR3 is made up of 14 amino acids. Looked up from germline, CDR1 is SGHNT and CDR2 is YYREEE (reference sequence). The CDR3 sequence: CASSLALSLETQYF. For the CDR3, the DNA is TGTGCCAGCAGCTTGGCCCTGTCGTTGGAGACCCAGTACTTC. Full variable domain (remainder filled in from reference TRBV5-4 and TRBJ2-5): ETGVTQSPTHLIKTRGQQVTLRCSSQSGHNTVSWYQQALGQGPQFIFQYYREEENGRGNFPPRFSGLQFPNYSSELNVNALELDDSALYLCASSLALSLETQYFGPGTRLLVL.